These 3 T cell receptor beta chains share one sample of origin, sequenced in a study of T cells in Graves' hyperthyroidism and ophthalmopathy. TCR beta CDR3 regions were amplified from RNA. The HTBI primer set served for first-round RT-PCR of the TCR CDR3. Each CDR3 protein gets one entry after TCRdb re-called the multiplex PCR reads with MiXCR. The sample consists of approximately 210,000 distinct CDR3 sequences, 17% of them appearing once. The sequenced material came from blood. Receptors were obtained from a man aged 50 or older with Graves' hyperthyroidism.

V gene TRBV4-2 combines with J gene TRBJ2-1, with 8 bases that match TRBD2. The CDR3 spans 17 residues. Germline V lookup: CDR1 LGHNA, CDR2 YNFKEQ. The ends lost 0 bases at V and 2 bases at J; junction bases unmatched: 6. The CDR3 region has the DNA TGTGCCAGCAGCCAAGATAGAACCGGGAGGGCCTACAATGAGCAGTTCTTC. This translates into CASSQDRTGRAYNEQFF.

This clonotype was counted at least ten times. The V call is TRBV5-1, the J call TRBJ2-4; unclear D gene. Germline lookup yields CDR1 SGHRS and CDR2 YFSETQ. Trimming removed 5 bases from V and 0 bases from J, with 6 bases in between. The CDR3 loop spans 13 amino acids. CDR3 DNA sequence: TGCGCCAGCAGGTCACTAGCCAAAAACATTCAGTACTTC. Translated, it gives CASRSLAKNIQYF.

For this clonotype: This may be a read error, as it is one base from a much larger clone. The chain joins TRBV27 to TRBJ2-7; D call uncertain. CDR1 and CDR2 from the germline V gene are MNHEY and SMNVEV (reference sequence). V was shortened by 4 bases and J by 2 bases, with 15 bases between the two germline ends. The CDR3 has 15 amino acids. CDR3 bases: TGTGCCAGCAGTTCGGGCAGGCCTGGCGCCTACGAGCAGTACTTC. Translation: CASSSGRPGAYEQYF.